The rows below give T cell receptor beta chains drawn from one sample of a study of radiotherapy plus CTLA-4 blockade in lung cancer. The repertoire was sequenced with immunoSEQ multiplex PCR; TCRdb's copy has only in-frame clones and lacks some. The sample consists of about 62,000 clones, about 72% of them appearing once. This specimen was peripheral blood, taken from a patient treated with radiotherapy plus ipilimumab. All receptors derive from a human donor with non-small cell lung cancer who had a complete response to radiotherapy plus ipilimumab. The CDR3 runs from the conserved cysteine through the conserved F or W. The D gene is left open where the match is weak. Size tells how often a clone was seen (once, few, many) or the class of an expanded clone, and some rows leave it out.

D,V,J,size,DNA,CDR3
TRBD2,TRBV27,TRBJ2-5,NA,TGTGCCAGCAGTTTGTTTGCCGGGAGGGGGTATGAGACCCAGTACTTC,CASSLFAGRGYETQYF
NA,TRBV6-1,TRBJ2-7,NA,TGTGCCAGCAGTGAAAGGGGACTCGGAAAGCAGTACTTC,CASSERGLGKQYF
TRBD2,TRBV5-4,TRBJ2-3,once,TGTGCCAGCAGACTAGCGGGGGCACGAAGGACAGATACGCAGTATTTT,CASRLAGARRTDTQYF
NA,TRBV6-1,TRBJ1-6,NA,TGTGCCAGCAGTGAAGGGCGTCAGGGAATGAGAAATTCACCCCTCCACTTT,CASSEGRQGMRNSPLHF
NA,TRBV27,TRBJ2-1,NA,TGTGCCAGCAGTCCAACAGATGTCTCCTACAATGAGCAGTTCTTC,CASSPTDVSYNEQFF
NA,TRBV5-1,TRBJ2-7,once,TGCGCCAGCAGCATAACATCCTACGAGCAGTACTTC,CASSITSYEQYF
TRBD1,TRBV28,TRBJ1-1,few,TGTGCCAGCAGTTTACTACCCGGACAGGGGGCGGAAGCTTTCTTT,CASSLLPGQGAEAFF
TRBD1,TRBV29-1,TRBJ1-3,NA,TGCAGCGTAACGCCTGGGACAGGGGCTGCTGGAAACACCATATATTTT,CSVTPGTGAAGNTIYF
NA,TRBV19,TRBJ2-1,NA,TGTGCCAGTCGCCCCGCAGGGCAAGGGTCCTACAATGAGCAGTTCTTC,CASRPAGQGSYNEQFF
NA,TRBV5-1,TRBJ1-6,NA,TGCGCCAGCAGCTCCGAAAGATTCTCGGCCCTCCACTTT,CASSSERFSALHF
TRBD1,TRBV10-3,TRBJ2-7,NA,TGTGCCATCAGTAAAGCACCGGGACAGGGAGGACTCTTAGGCGAGCAGTACTTC,CAISKAPGQGGLLGEQYF
TRBD2,TRBV15,TRBJ2-1,NA,TGTGCCACCAGCAGAGGAAAGGGACTAGCGGGGGGACAGTACAATGAGCAGTTCTTC,CATSRGKGLAGGQYNEQFF
NA,TRBV15,TRBJ1-2,once,TGTGCCACCAGCAGAGAATATATCGGCCAGGGCGCCTGGGGCTACACCTTC,CATSREYIGQGAWGYTF
TRBD1,TRBV9,TRBJ2-2,NA,TGTGCCAGCAGTGGTGGGACAGCTACCACCGGGGAGCTGTTTTTT,CASSGGTATTGELFF
TRBD2,TRBV9,TRBJ2-3,NA,TGTGCCAGCAGCGCCCAGCGGGGGGCCCTTGATACGCAGTATTTT,CASSAQRGALDTQYF
TRBD1,TRBV28,TRBJ2-7,NA,TGTGCCAGCAGTTTAATGCCGGACAGGGGCCAGTACTTC,CASSLMPDRGQYF
TRBD1,TRBV4-1,TRBJ2-2,NA,TGCGCCAGCAGCCAGGGGCACAGGGGGAGTACCGGGGAGCTGTTTTTT,CASSQGHRGSTGELFF
TRBD2,TRBV5-6,TRBJ2-3,NA,TGTGCCAGCAGCCTTCTAGCGGAAAGGACCGGGGGTACGCAGTATTTT,CASSLLAERTGGTQYF
NA,TRBV5-5,TRBJ1-5,NA,TGTGCCAGCAGCTTGTATCCGGCAGGGTATATAGCAAATCAGCCCCAGCATTTT,CASSLYPAGYIANQPQHF
NA,TRBV5-1,TRBJ1-2,NA,TGCGCCAGCAGCTTGGCCGGCAGGGCCGCTCCTGGCTACACCTTC,CASSLAGRAAPGYTF
TRBD2,TRBV4-3,TRBJ2-1,NA,TGCGCCAGCAGTCGTCAAGCGGGGGTCTACAATGAGCAGTTCTTC,CASSRQAGVYNEQFF
TRBD1,TRBV7-7,TRBJ2-6,NA,TGTGCCAGCAGCCCCGGGACAGGGGCCTCTGGGGCCAACGTCCTGACTTTC,CASSPGTGASGANVLTF
TRBD1,TRBV6-6,TRBJ1-2,few,TGTGCCAGCAGTTACCGAGACAGGGGGAACTATGGCTACACCTTC,CASSYRDRGNYGYTF
NA,TRBV28,TRBJ1-1,NA,TGTGCCAGCAGTTATCAGGCAGCGGTGAACACTGAAGCTTTCTTT,CASSYQAAVNTEAFF
TRBD1,TRBV5-8,TRBJ1-4,NA,TGTGCCAGCTACCGACAGGGGAATGAAAAACTGTTTTTT,CASYRQGNEKLFF
NA,TRBV18,TRBJ2-7,NA,TGTGCCAGCTCACCACTCGTGTCCTACGAGCAGTACTTC,CASSPLVSYEQYF
NA,TRBV5-4,TRBJ2-2,once,TGTGCCAGCAGCCTCTACTCGGAGGGAATGCTGTTTTTT,CASSLYSEGMLFF
TRBD1,TRBV23-1,TRBJ1-3,NA,TGCGCCAGCAGTCAATCGACGGCAGGGGGTAGTGGAAACACCATATATTTT,CASSQSTAGGSGNTIYF
TRBD1,TRBV5-4,TRBJ1-4,NA,TGTGCCAGCAGCCTCCGGACAGGGCTTAAAGAAAAACTGTTTTTT,CASSLRTGLKEKLFF
NA,TRBV6-5,TRBJ2-7,few,TGTGCCAGCAGTTCAGGAGGGGCCGGTGAGCAGTACTTC,CASSSGGAGEQYF
TRBD2,TRBV11-2,TRBJ2-3,NA,TGTGCCAGCAGCTTAGCTGGGGGGGGAAGCACAGATACGCAGTATTTT,CASSLAGGGSTDTQYF
NA,TRBV12-2,TRBJ2-1,NA,TGTGCAAGTCGCTTAGCGCGCGGGAGACTCGATGAGCAGTTCTTC,CASRLARGRLDEQFF
NA,TRBV7-3,TRBJ2-7,few,TGTGCCAGCAGCTTAGGGCCCGGGAGCGCCTACGAGCAGTACTTC,CASSLGPGSAYEQYF
TRBD2,TRBV7-7,TRBJ2-1,NA,TGTGCTAGCAGCTTAGCGGGGCGCGGGAGCGGTGAGCAGTTCTTC,CASSLAGRGSGEQFF
TRBD1,TRBV29-1,TRBJ1-1,NA,TGCAGCGTTCGGACAGGGAACACTGAAGCTTTCTTT,CSVRTGNTEAFF
TRBD2,TRBV19,TRBJ2-5,NA,TGTGCCAGTAGTTCGGGACTAGCGGGGAAAGAGACCCAGTACTTC,CASSSGLAGKETQYF
TRBD2,TRBV7-3,TRBJ2-1,NA,TGTGCCAGCAGCTTGGGAGGCGGGAGAGGGAATGAGCAGTTCTTC,CASSLGGGRGNEQFF
NA,TRBV28,TRBJ1-2,few,TGTGCCAGCAGTTTATCTCAAGGGGTCGTAAGCGGCTACACCTTC,CASSLSQGVVSGYTF
NA,TRBV25-1,TRBJ2-1,NA,TGTGCCAGCAGTTTTTCCAGGGGCAATGAGCAGTTCTTC,CASSFSRGNEQFF
NA,TRBV18,TRBJ1-4,NA,TGTGCCAGCTCATCCACCCCCCAGGAAAAACTGTTTTTT,CASSSTPQEKLFF
TRBD1,TRBV27,TRBJ2-3,NA,TGTGCCAGCAGACTACGCCCCGGGACAGGAAACACAGATACGCAGTATTTT,CASRLRPGTGNTDTQYF
NA,TRBV15,TRBJ2-1,NA,TGTGCCACCAGCAGAGCTTGGACGGGCGGGTACAATGAGCAGTTCTTC,CATSRAWTGGYNEQFF
TRBD1,TRBV6-5,TRBJ2-7,NA,TGTGCCAGCAGCTGGGGACAGGGGGGACCCTACGAGCAGTACTTC,CASSWGQGGPYEQYF
TRBD2,TRBV6-1,TRBJ2-5,NA,TGTGCCAGCAGTGAAATGTACGGGAGGACGGGGACCCAGTACTTC,CASSEMYGRTGTQYF
TRBD2,TRBV27,TRBJ2-3,NA,TGTGCCAGCAGTGGGAGGGAGGGGCGTATTAGCACAGATACGCAGTATTTT,CASSGREGRISTDTQYF
NA,TRBV7-2,TRBJ1-1,NA,TGTGCCAGCAGCTTGATGGGTCGGTCTGTAGAGGACACTGAAGCTTTCTTT,CASSLMGRSVEDTEAFF
NA,TRBV14,TRBJ1-6,once,TGTGCCAGCAGCCACCTTGGGCAGGGGCATTCACCCCTCCACTTT,CASSHLGQGHSPLHF
TRBD1,TRBV7-8,TRBJ2-3,NA,TGTGCCAGCAGCCCAAGAGGGACAGGGAGAACAGATACGCAGTATTTT,CASSPRGTGRTDTQYF
TRBD1,TRBV19,TRBJ1-2,NA,TGTGCCAGTAGTAGGGCAGGGGGTTATGGCTACACCTTC,CASSRAGGYGYTF
TRBD1,TRBV29-1,TRBJ2-7,few,TGCAGCGTTGAAAAAGCGGAAGACAGGGATTACGAGCAGTACTTC,CSVEKAEDRDYEQYF
TRBD2,TRBV28,TRBJ2-1,NA,TGTGCCAGCAGTTCCATACTAGCGGGAGGCACTTACAATGAGCAGTTCTTC,CASSSILAGGTYNEQFF
NA,TRBV5-1,TRBJ1-4,NA,TGCGCCAGCAGCTTGGGAGGGAGTGAAAAACTGTTTTTT,CASSLGGSEKLFF
NA,TRBV11-2,TRBJ1-3,NA,TGTGCCAGCAGCTCGATCGGGGGATACTCTGGAAACACCATATATTTT,CASSSIGGYSGNTIYF
NA,TRBV7-9,TRBJ1-3,medium-sized,TGTGCCAGCATTCCAGGCCGCTCTGGAAACACCATATATTTT,CASIPGRSGNTIYF